These 13 T cell receptor beta chains were all obtained from the same sample, sequenced in a study of OX40 agonist ivuxolimab in advanced cancers. The data were produced by immunoSEQ multiplex PCR, yet TCRdb's version contains in-frame clones alone and is incomplete. The table records approximately 59,000 clones, around four fifths of them present only once. The sequenced sample was CD4+ or CD8+ T cells sorted from blood, obtained in a trial of the OX40 agonist ivuxolimab. The receptors stem from an adult with an advanced solid tumor such as melanoma, head and neck, liver or kidney cancer.

This chain uses TRBV7-3 with TRBJ2-2; D is uncertain. This CDR3 has 15 amino acids. V was clipped by 0 bases and J by 4 bases, with 9 bases between them. Germline values: CDR1 SGHTA, CDR2 FQGTGA. For the CDR3, the DNA is TGTGCCAGCAGCTTAACACAGTCGTCCACCGGGGAGCTGTTTTTT. Residues: CASSLTQSSTGELFF. The variable domain in full, completed from reference TRBV7-3 and TRBJ2-2, reads GAGVSQTPSNKVTEKGKYVELRCDPISGHTALYWYRQSLGQGPEFLIYFQGTGAADDSGLPNDRFFAVRPEGSVSTLKIQRTERGDSAVYLCASSLTQSSTGELFFGEGSRLTVL.

V is TRBV10-1 and J is TRBJ2-1; maybe TRBD2 (6 bases). The CDR3 runs 14 residues. CDR1 and CDR2 (germline): WNHNN, SYGVQD (reference sequence). V was clipped by 3 bases and J by 10 bases, with 16 bases between them. The CDR3 DNA is TGCGCCAGCAGTGAAGGCTCTGAGGGAGGAGAGCAGTTCTTC. It is translated as CASSEGSEGGEQFF.

The chain couples TRBV9 to TRBJ2-3; 10 bases match TRBD1. Germline CDR1 is SGDLS and CDR2 is YYNGEE. V lost 4 bases, J lost 5 bases, and 10 bases stayed unmatched. This CDR3 region has 16 residues. The CDR3 reads CASSPWGQGPGDTQYF. The CDR3 DNA is TGTGCCAGCAGCCCGTGGGGACAGGGGCCGGGAGATACGCAGTATTTT.

CDR3 DNA: TGTGCCAGCAGTTTGGTTCCTCAGGGGGAGACCCAGTACTTC. Translated, it gives CASSLVPQGETQYF. The V call is TRBV7-2, the J call TRBJ2-5; the D gene is possibly TRBD1 (6 bases). Germline V gene lookup returns CDR1 SGHTA and CDR2 FQGNSA. V shed 6 bases and J shed 5 bases, with 16 bases lying between them. The CDR3 runs 14 residues.

The chain combines TRBV29-1 with TRBJ2-1; the D gene could be TRBD1 or TRBD2 (5 bases each). The germline CDR1 and CDR2 sequences are SQVTM and ANQGSEA. Trimming removed 4 bases at V and 9 bases at J, with 13 bases between. This CDR3 is 12 amino acids long. Here the CDR3 reads CSVGFRAGEQFF. CDR3 coding DNA: TGCAGCGTTGGGTTCAGGGCGGGTGAGCAGTTCTTC.

About this clone itself: Germline and junction disagree at one end, which may indicate a read error. CDR3: CASSQAWAYEQYF. The CDR3 nucleotides read TGCGCCAGCAGCCAAGCTTGGGCCTACGAGCAGTACTTC. V is TRBV28 and J is TRBJ2-7; D call uncertain. CDR1 MDHEN and CDR2 SYDVKM come from the germline V gene. This CDR3 has 13 residues.

V and J are TRBV7-2 and TRBJ2-3; no definite D call. V lost 3 bases and J lost 6, with 10 bases in between. CDR3 length: 13 residues. Germline V gene sequence: CDR1 SGHTA, CDR2 FQGNSA. CDR3 loop: CASSFAGSDTQYF. The DNA of the CDR3 is TGTGCCAGCAGCTTCGCCGGTTCCGATACGCAGTATTTT.

The chain recombines TRBV27 with TRBJ2-5, with D perhaps TRBD2 (5 bases). This CDR3 is 13 amino acids long. The germline CDR1 and CDR2 sequences are MNHEY and SMNVEV (reference sequence). Trimming left V 8 bases short and J 5 bases short, with 15 bases between. CDR3 amino acids: CASRGLGGETQYF. In nucleotides, the CDR3 is TGTGCCAGCCGGGGTCTCGGCGGGGAGACCCAGTACTTC.

With respect to this clone: A read error may produce the germline difference seen at one junction end. The rearrangement uses TRBV5-1 and TRBJ2-7, with 8 bases aligning to TRBD1. Germline CDR1 and CDR2: SGHRS and YFSETQ. The CDR3 contains 15 residues. DNA for the CDR3: TGCGCCAGCAGTTTGGACAGGGCTTTAATCTACGAGCAGTACTTC. Its protein is CASSLDRALIYEQYF.

The CDR3 DNA follows: TGTGCCAGCAGCGTCCTGGGGGGTTCCGGGGAGCTGTTTTTT. This codes for CASSVLGGSGELFF. The V and J genes are TRBV9 and TRBJ2-2; TRBD2 might be the D (6 bases). Deletions cut 2 bases from V and 6 bases from J, with 11 bases between. CDR1 and CDR2 (germline): SGDLS, YYNGEE. The CDR3 loop spans 14 amino acids.

This chain connects TRBV28 to TRBJ2-1, with D maybe TRBD1 (5 bases). The CDR3 runs 12 residues. Germline V CDR1 and CDR2: MDHEN, SYDVKM. The V end lost 8 bases, the J end lost 3 bases, and 8 bases lay between the germline ends. The CDR3 here is CASVDSYNEQFF. CDR3 sequence (DNA): TGTGCCAGCGTTGACAGCTACAATGAGCAGTTCTTC.

The chain combines TRBV6-5 with TRBJ2-7; 7 nucleotides agree with TRBD2. Losses at the gene ends were 0 bases for V and 9 bases for J; bases not matched to a gene: 8. CDR1 and CDR2 from the germline V gene are MNHEY and SVGAGI. The CDR3 has 14 residues. The DNA of the CDR3 is TGTGCCAGCAGTTACTCCGGCGGGGGAGGGTCGCAGTACTTC. Translating it yields CASSYSGGGGSQYF.

This chain links TRBV10-3 with TRBJ2-2; 7 nucleotides match TRBD1. CDR3 size: 11 residues. Per the germline V gene, CDR1 is ENHRY and CDR2 is SYGVKD. After removal of 10 bases from V and 7 bases from J, the junction contained 3 bases not matched to a gene. CDR3 loop: CAKTGYGELFF. The DNA for the CDR3 is TGTGCCAAGACAGGGTACGGGGAGCTGTTTTTT.